The rows below give T cell receptor beta chains drawn from one sample of a study of blood T cells in healthy people across ages. In TCRdb, the 5' RACE reads were re-called with MiXCR into one record per CDR3 protein. The sample consists of about 930,000 distinct CDR3 sequences, almost 30% of them appearing once. These data also formed part of another study, on T cells of mothers and their children.

The sequenced material came from blood. Receptor source: a woman aged 40 to 55 in good health. Both conserved end residues are part of each CDR3. D genes are given only for firm matches. Where a row states a size, it is once, few, many or the class of an expanded clone; other rows omit it.

TRBV28	NA	TRBJ1-2	17	NA	CASSPGGATGIAYGYTF	TGTGCCAGCAGTCCGGGGGGTGCTACAGGGATCGCCTATGGCTACACCTTC
TRBV18	many	TRBJ2-1	17	NA	CASSPRLGGATYNEQFF	TGTGCCAGCTCACCCCGCTTGGGGGGGGCTACCTACAATGAGCAGTTCTTC
TRBV18	NA	TRBJ1-4	16	NA	CASSPPRTLTNEKLFF	TGTGCCAGCTCACCCCCGCGCACTTTAACTAATGAAAAACTGTTTTTT
TRBV4-1	NA	TRBJ2-1	22	TRBD2	CASSQDSTPGLAGGTSYNEQFF	TGCGCCAGCAGCCAAGATTCCACACCCGGACTAGCGGGGGGAACCTCCTACAATGAGCAGTTCTTC
TRBV27	NA	TRBJ2-1	17	TRBD1	CASSLSPVTGQGNEQFF	TGTGCCAGCAGTTTATCCCCCGTGACAGGACAGGGCAATGAGCAGTTCTTC
TRBV6-2/TRBV6-3	many	TRBJ1-2	18	TRBD1	CASSYSSLDRANVYGYTF	TGTGCCAGCAGTTACTCGAGCTTGGACAGGGCAAACGTCTATGGCTACACCTTC
TRBV11-1	NA	TRBJ1-1	15	TRBD1	CASSLLNRGNTEAFF	TGTGCCAGCAGCTTGTTAAACAGGGGGAACACTGAAGCTTTCTTT
TRBV29-1	few	TRBJ2-2	14	NA	CSVARGANTGELFF	TGCAGCGTTGCGCGGGGCGCGAACACCGGGGAGCTGTTTTTT
TRBV29-1	NA	TRBJ2-1	14	NA	CSAGPLEGQETQFF	TGCAGCGCGGGACCCTTAGAAGGCCAAGAGACCCAGTTCTTC
TRBV9	many	TRBJ2-5	15	TRBD1	CASSRGQGMAETQYF	TGTGCCAGCAGCCGTGGACAGGGGATGGCAGAGACCCAGTACTTC
TRBV3-1	many	TRBJ2-7	18	TRBD2	CASSQDPGGTMLSYEQYF	TGTGCCAGCAGCCAAGATCCCGGCGGGACTATGCTTTCCTACGAGCAGTACTTC
TRBV7-8	NA	TRBJ2-2	17	TRBD1	CTSSVQAGQANTGELFF	TGTACCAGCAGCGTTCAGGCGGGACAGGCGAACACCGGGGAGCTGTTTTTT
TRBV11-1	NA	TRBJ2-6	20	NA	CASSSNSRGRATSGANVLTF	TGTGCCAGCAGCTCAAACAGCCGGGGACGGGCAACCTCTGGGGCCAACGTCCTGACTTTC
TRBV4-3	many	TRBJ1-6	16	NA	CASSHQTGSYNSPLHF	TGCGCCAGCAGCCATCAAACAGGGTCCTATAATTCACCCCTCCACTTT
TRBV7-3	NA	TRBJ1-1	15	NA	CASSSSPAVGTEAFF	TGTGCCAGCAGCTCGAGTCCGGCCGTGGGCACTGAAGCTTTCTTT
TRBV20-1	NA	TRBJ2-7	15	NA	CSANGGDRLSYEQYF	TGCAGTGCTAATGGGGGGGACAGGTTATCCTACGAGCAGTACTTC
TRBV7-2	few	TRBJ2-4	15	NA	CASSVDGGHYNEQYF	TGTGCCAGCAGCGTTGACGGGGGCCACTACAATGAGCAGTACTTC
TRBV28	NA	TRBJ2-7	18	NA	CASSSGGVGQRYGDGRYF	TGTGCCAGCAGTTCGGGGGGGGTGGGACAGAGGTACGGTGATGGACGGTACTTC
TRBV2	NA	TRBJ2-1	15	TRBD1	CASSEQGQTNNEQFF	TGTGCCAGCAGTGAGCAGGGACAGACAAACAATGAGCAGTTCTTC
TRBV7-2	few	TRBJ2-5	18	TRBD2	CASSLGADSGGRGETQYF	TGTGCCAGCAGCTTAGGGGCCGATAGCGGGGGGAGGGGAGAGACCCAGTACTTC
TRBV28	NA	TRBJ2-7	14	NA	CASNSAGRTYEQYF	TGTGCCAGCAATTCCGCGGGACGAACCTACGAGCAGTACTTC
TRBV20-1	once	TRBJ2-1	16	TRBD2	CSARRLAMSSYNEQFF	TGCAGTGCTAGGAGACTAGCGATGAGCTCCTACAATGAGCAGTTCTTC
TRBV7-8	few	TRBJ1-5	15	NA	CASSPFRGRGQPQHF	TGTGCCAGCAGCCCGTTCCGGGGTCGTGGTCAGCCCCAGCATTTT
TRBV20-1	NA	TRBJ1-4	14	TRBD1	CSARAVGGGEKLFF	TGCAGTGCTAGAGCCGTAGGGGGCGGTGAAAAACTGTTTTTT
TRBV7-2	many	TRBJ2-7	14	TRBD1	CASSLMDRDYEQYF	TGTGCCAGCAGCTTAATGGACAGGGACTACGAGCAGTACTTC
TRBV29-1	NA	TRBJ2-3	16	TRBD2	CSVEWVTSVPTDTQYF	TGCAGCGTTGAATGGGTGACTAGCGTACCCACAGATACGCAGTATTTT
TRBV18	NA	TRBJ2-6	13	NA	CASLSSGANVLTF	TGTGCCAGCCTCTCCTCTGGGGCCAACGTCCTGACTTTC
TRBV3-1	many	TRBJ2-1	16	NA	CASSRERGGYYNEQFF	TGTGCCAGCAGCCGAGAAAGAGGGGGTTACTACAATGAGCAGTTCTTC
TRBV9	few	TRBJ2-1	15	TRBD1	CASSVTGTGGNEQFF	TGTGCCAGCAGCGTGACCGGGACAGGGGGCAATGAGCAGTTCTTC
TRBV7-3	NA	TRBJ2-3	17	TRBD2	CASSRPTSGGRADTQYF	TGTGCCAGCAGCCGCCCCACTAGCGGGGGGCGCGCAGATACGCAGTATTTT
TRBV7-2	NA	TRBJ1-1	15	NA	CASSHAMAGNTEAFF	TGTGCCAGCAGCCACGCCATGGCGGGGAACACTGAAGCTTTCTTT
TRBV7-9	NA	TRBJ1-1	18	NA	CASSLAAWTEIMNTEAFF	TGTGCCAGCAGCTTAGCTGCTTGGACAGAGATCATGAACACTGAAGCTTTCTTT
TRBV28	NA	TRBJ2-7	12	NA	CASNRRDYEQYF	TGTGCCTCAAATAGGAGGGACTACGAGCAGTACTTC
TRBV6-5	many	TRBJ2-7	15	TRBD2	CASSYWTSGPYEQYF	TGTGCCAGCAGTTACTGGACTAGCGGACCCTACGAGCAGTACTTC
TRBV6-5	NA	TRBJ1-4	14	NA	CASSSPGEVEKLFF	TGTGCCAGCAGTTCACCAGGGGAGGTGGAAAAACTGTTTTTT
TRBV2	few	TRBJ2-7	15	NA	CASSEASQGTYEQYF	TGTGCCAGCAGTGAAGCGAGCCAGGGTACCTACGAGCAGTACTTC
TRBV5-1	few	TRBJ1-1	15	TRBD1	CASSYRTGENTEAFF	TGCGCCAGCAGCTACCGGACAGGGGAGAACACTGAAGCTTTCTTT
TRBV7-2	many	TRBJ2-7	13	NA	CASSFQVYVEQYF	TGTGCCAGCAGCTTCCAAGTGTATGTCGAGCAGTACTTC
TRBV6-6	NA	TRBJ2-7	14	TRBD1	CASRRTGKDYEQYF	TGTGCCAGCAGGCGGACAGGGAAGGACTACGAGCAGTACTTC
TRBV5-1	NA	TRBJ2-2	16	TRBD1	CASSYGTASNTGELFF	TGCGCCAGCAGCTATGGGACAGCTTCCAACACCGGGGAGCTGTTTTTT
TRBV24-1	many	TRBJ2-5	14	NA	CATSVTGGTETQYF	TGTGCCACCAGTGTTACCGGGGGTACAGAGACCCAGTACTTC
TRBV10-3	NA	TRBJ1-1	12	NA	CAIEGGGTGAFF	TGTGCCATAGAAGGCGGGGGGACGGGAGCTTTCTTT
TRBV6-5	many	TRBJ1-2	13	NA	CASSSARVYGYTF	TGTGCCAGCAGTTCCGCCAGAGTCTATGGCTACACCTTC
TRBV2	few	TRBJ2-7	14	NA	CASCLFLDSYEQYF	TGTGCCAGCTGCTTATTTCTAGACTCCTACGAGCAGTACTTC
TRBV20-1	few	TRBJ2-7	17	NA	CSAREMGGGRSTYEQYF	TGCAGTGCTAGAGAGATGGGGGGCGGGAGATCGACCTACGAGCAGTACTTC
TRBV12-3/TRBV12-4	many	TRBJ1-2	12	TRBD1	CASSTGEGGYTF	TGTGCCAGCAGCACAGGGGAGGGTGGCTACACCTTC
TRBV20-1	NA	TRBJ2-7	15	TRBD1	CSATGQGATAYEQYF	TGCAGTGCCACTGGACAGGGGGCGACGGCCTACGAGCAGTACTTC
TRBV10-3	NA	TRBJ2-7	16	TRBD2	CAIRELASGGDYEQYF	TGTGCCATCAGGGAATTGGCTAGCGGGGGGGACTACGAGCAGTACTTC
TRBV4-3	NA	TRBJ1-2	14	TRBD1	CASSQEGTEYGYTF	TGCGCCAGCAGCCAAGAGGGGACAGAATATGGCTACACCTTC